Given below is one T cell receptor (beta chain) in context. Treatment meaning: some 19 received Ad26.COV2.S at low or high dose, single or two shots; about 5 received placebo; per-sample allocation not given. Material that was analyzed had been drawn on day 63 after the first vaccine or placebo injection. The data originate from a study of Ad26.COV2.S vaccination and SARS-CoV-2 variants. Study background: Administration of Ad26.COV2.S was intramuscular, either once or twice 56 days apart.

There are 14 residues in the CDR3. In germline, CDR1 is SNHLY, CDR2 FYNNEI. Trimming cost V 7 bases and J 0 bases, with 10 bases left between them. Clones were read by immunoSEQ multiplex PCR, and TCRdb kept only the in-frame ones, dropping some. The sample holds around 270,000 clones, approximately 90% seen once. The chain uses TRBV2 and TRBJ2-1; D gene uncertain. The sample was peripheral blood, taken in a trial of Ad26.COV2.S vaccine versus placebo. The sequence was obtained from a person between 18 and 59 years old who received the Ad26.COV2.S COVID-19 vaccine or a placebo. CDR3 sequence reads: CASTYMSSYNEQFF. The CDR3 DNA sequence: TGTGCCAGCACCTACATGAGCTCCTACAATGAGCAGTTCTTC.